This T cell receptor (beta chain) emerged from a study of T cell responses to AZD1222 COVID-19 vaccine. Trimming left V 3 bases short and J 12 bases short, with 12 bases between. CDR1 SGHTA and CDR2 FQGNSA come from the germline V gene. This CDR3 contains 12 residues. Produced via immunoSEQ multiplex PCR; TCRdb's table is partial and in-frame only. The sample consists of approximately 100,000 clones, around nine tenths of them appearing once. As to this clone: What it recognizes is unknown.

Findings of the study overall: Only after the peak T cell response were repertoires sampled. Per reports, nearly half of all spike-specific TCRs target regions that are unmutated in variants. Only a handful of AZD1222 recipients, several in all, had baseline seropositivity. Donors were chiefly white British, with a greater number of females, and clonal diversity was perhaps underestimated.

The chain combines TRBV7-2 with TRBJ2-1; D perhaps matches TRBD2 (7 bases). The clonotype originates from an adult in good health. This material consisted of peripheral blood, taken on day 0 of AZD1222 vaccination. CDR3 residues: CASSLEGGLQFF. DNA of the CDR3: TGTGCCAGCAGCTTGGAGGGGGGGCTGCAGTTCTTC.